The next 21 T cell receptor beta chains were all read from a single sample in a study of blood T cell repertoires in COVID-19. The data were produced by immunoSEQ multiplex PCR, yet TCRdb's version contains in-frame clones alone and is incomplete. Of about 160,000 clones listed, less than 85% are singletons. The material sequenced was peripheral blood. Receptor source: a human donor with acute or convalescent COVID-19. The donor label of this sample is uncertain.

The chain combines TRBV6-4 with TRBJ2-1; D perhaps matches TRBD1 (5 bases). Germline V lookup: CDR1 MRHNA, CDR2 SNTAGT. There are 18 residues in the CDR3. With 3 bases removed from V and 5 bases from J, the gap between germline ends came to 23 bases. The chain's CDR3 is CASSEGRYLLLGNNEQFF. CDR3 bases: TGTGCCAGCAGTGAGGGGCGTTATCTCTTACTGGGAAACAATGAGCAGTTCTTC.

The chain links TRBV7-9 to TRBJ2-7; 7 bases align to TRBD2. The CDR3 totals 19 residues. V dropped 4 bases and J dropped 4; count of bases not matched to a gene: 22. Germline loops: CDR1 SEHNR, CDR2 FQNEAQ (reference sequence). The CDR3 protein is CASSSPRGLLKGRAYEQYF. DNA of the CDR3: TGTGCCAGCAGCTCCCCCCGCGGACTTCTTAAGGGGAGGGCTTACGAGCAGTACTTC.

In its sample, this clone was seen a few times. The chain couples TRBV9 to TRBJ1-1; 8 bases fit TRBD1. The CDR3 totals 15 residues. The ends lost 3 bases at V and 1 base at J; junction bases unmatched: 5. Germline values: CDR1 SGDLS, CDR2 YYNGEE. CDR3: CASSASTGGNTEAFF. The CDR3 DNA follows: TGTGCCAGCAGCGCTTCCACAGGGGGGAACACTGAAGCTTTCTTT.

The gene calls are TRBV25-1 and TRBJ2-7, with D hard to call. CDR3 length: 11 residues. The V gene's germline CDR1 is MGHDK and CDR2 SYGVNS. V gave up 4 bases and J gave up 7 bases, with 8 bases separating them. The CDR3 DNA reads as TGTGCCAGCAGTGGTTTGACAGAGCAGTACTTC. The encoded protein is CASSGLTEQYF.

The V gene is TRBV24-1, the J gene TRBJ2-2, with TRBD1 identical over 10 bases. With V trimmed by 4 bases and J by 2 bases, 3 bases remained unmatched. The CDR3 length is 16 residues. Germline CDR1 and CDR2: KGHDR and SFDVKD. The CDR3: CATSDWTGGNTGELFF. Here the CDR3 DNA reads TGTGCCACCAGTGACTGGACAGGGGGAAACACCGGGGAGCTGTTTTTT.

The genes are TRBV7-3 and TRBJ2-7, with TRBD1 as a possible D gene (5 bases). From germline, CDR1 is SGHTA and CDR2 FQGTGA. This CDR3 spans 15 amino acids. Between the trimmed V and J ends, which lost 1 base and 7 bases, there was a span of 17 bases. In DNA, the CDR3 is TGTGCCAGCAGCTTAAACCAGGGCTCCATAGGGGAGCAGTACTTC. This codes for CASSLNQGSIGEQYF.

V and J are TRBV19 and TRBJ2-3; possible D gene TRBD1, 5 bases. The germline V and J ends were trimmed by 1 base and 3 bases, with 14 bases remaining between them. Per germline, CDR1 LNHDA and CDR2 SQIVND (reference sequence). This CDR3 is built from 16 residues. CDR3 nucleotide sequence: TGTGCCAGTAGTATAGGAAGGGGCGGCTTGACAGATACGCAGTATTTT. This translates into CASSIGRGGLTDTQYF.

The V gene is TRBV7-2, the J gene TRBJ1-1, with unresolved D. V lost 3 bases and J 0 bases, leaving 8 bases between the germline ends. The CDR3 loop spans 14 amino acids. The germline CDR1 and CDR2 sequences are SGHTA and FQGNSA. The CDR3 spells CASSFNSLNTEAFF. The CDR3 DNA sequence: TGTGCCAGCAGCTTTAACAGTTTGAACACTGAAGCTTTCTTT.

The V call is TRBV9, the J call TRBJ1-3; D remains unclear. Germline values: CDR1 SGDLS, CDR2 YYNGEE. This CDR3 has 17 residues. Trimming left V 2 bases short and J 0 bases short, with 15 bases between. CDR3 loop: CASSVVQSGISGNTIYF. The CDR3 DNA sequence: TGTGCCAGCAGCGTCGTACAGTCGGGGATCTCTGGAAACACCATATATTTT.

The gene calls are TRBV19 and TRBJ2-6; weak D call: TRBD2 (6 bases). This CDR3 has 15 amino acids. Germline CDR1 LNHDA, CDR2 SQIVND (reference sequence). Trimming removed 3 bases at V and 4 bases at J, with 10 bases between. The CDR3 spells CASSIQSGGANVLTF. CDR3 in DNA: TGTGCCAGTAGTATCCAAAGCGGGGGGGCCAACGTCCTGACTTTC.

The rearrangement joins TRBV5-6 to TRBJ2-3; 11 bases fit TRBD2. The V segment lost 0 bases and the J segment 2 bases; nucleotides outside the gene matches: 5. Germline CDR1 SGHDT, CDR2 YYEEEE. This CDR3 contains 17 residues. This CDR3 reads CASSLVLAGASTDTQYF. Written as DNA, the CDR3 is TGTGCCAGCAGCTTGGTACTAGCGGGGGCCTCCACAGATACGCAGTATTTT.

J is TRBJ2-3 and V is TRBV5-4, with D perhaps matching TRBD1 (6 bases). Trimming shortened V by 0 bases and J by 6 bases, and 11 bases separated the two germline ends. CDR3 length: 14 residues. Germline V gives CDR1 SGHNT, CDR2 YYREEE (reference sequence). This chain's CDR3 is CASSLGNRADTQYF. In DNA form, the CDR3 reads TGTGCCAGCAGCTTGGGAAACAGGGCGGATACGCAGTATTTT. Drawing the rest from reference TRBV5-4 and TRBJ2-3, the complete variable domain is ETGVTQSPTHLIKTRGQQVTLRCSSQSGHNTVSWYQQALGQGPQFIFQYYREEENGRGNFPPRFSGLQFPNYSSELNVNALELDDSALYLCASSLGNRADTQYFGPGTRLTVL.

The chain joins TRBV2 to TRBJ2-5; 12 nucleotides align to TRBD1. This CDR3 spans 15 amino acids. Germline V gene lookup returns CDR1 SNHLY and CDR2 FYNNEI. V shed 6 bases and J 5 bases; nucleotides not matched to a gene: 7. The CDR3 spells CASSSGQGAGETQYF. The CDR3 DNA reads TGTGCCAGCAGCTCGGGACAGGGGGCTGGGGAGACCCAGTACTTC.

This clone occurred once. The chain combines TRBV10-2 with TRBJ1-6; a weak D match, TRBD1 (5 bases). Germline assignment: CDR1 WSHSY and CDR2 SAAADI. The CDR3 is 15 amino acids. Deletions cut 10 bases from V and 0 bases from J, with 13 bases between. CDR3: CATLGGSSYNSPLHF. The CDR3 region has the DNA TGCGCCACCCTCGGGGGGAGCTCCTATAATTCACCCCTCCACTTT.

This rearrangement joins TRBV5-1 to TRBJ2-7; TRBD1 is a possible D gene (7 bases). Germline V lookup: CDR1 SGHRS, CDR2 YFSETQ. The V and J ends lost 3 bases and 4 bases respectively, with 14 bases between them. The CDR3 is 14 amino acids. The CDR3 here is CASSSGDSPYEQYF. Here the CDR3 DNA reads TGCGCCAGCAGCTCGGGGGACAGCCCTTACGAGCAGTACTTC.

The J gene is TRBJ1-5, the V gene TRBV5-1, with a tentative D call TRBD1 (5 bases). The germline V gene has CDR1 SGHRS and CDR2 YFSETQ. Trimming pared 4 bases from V and 0 bases from J, leaving 11 bases between. The CDR3 contains 15 residues. CDR3 amino acids: CASSLGQASNQPQHF. The DNA of the CDR3 is TGCGCCAGCAGCCTCGGACAAGCTAGCAATCAGCCCCAGCATTTT.

J is TRBJ1-6 and V is TRBV28, with D unclear. With 4 bases removed from V and 6 bases from J, the gap between germline ends came to 19 bases. The CDR3 is 17 amino acids. Germline-derived CDR1 and CDR2 are MDHEN and SYDVKM. CDR3 coding DNA: TGTGCCAGCAGTTCACTACTTACCGGGAACTCTAATTCACCCCTCCACTTT. This gives the protein CASSSLLTGNSNSPLHF.

CDR3 protein: CASSRRRARGNTIYF. CDR3 bases: TGTGCCAGCAGCCGCCGGAGGGCGCGGGGAAACACCATATATTTT. The rearrangement joins TRBV7-2 to TRBJ1-3, with no clear D. Germline V CDR1 and CDR2: SGHTA, FQGNSA. The V gene lost 5 bases and the J gene lost 4 bases, with 15 bases spanning the gap. This CDR3 comprises 15 residues. Combining the CDR3 with reference TRBV7-2 and TRBJ1-3 gives the whole variable domain GAGVSQSPSNKVTEKGKDVELRCDPISGHTALYWYRQSLGQGLEFLIYFQGNSAPDKSGLPSDRFSAERTGGSVSTLTIQRTQQEDSAVYLCASSRRRARGNTIYFGEGSWLTVV.

The gene calls are TRBV27 and TRBJ2-7; 8 bases are a match to TRBD1. J was trimmed by 5 bases and V by 2 bases; bases with no gene match: 5. CDR3 length: 14 amino acids. CDR1 and CDR2 (germline): MNHEY, SMNVEV (reference sequence). The chain's CDR3 is CASSLGQGLDEQYF. DNA for the CDR3: TGTGCCAGCAGTTTAGGACAGGGTCTGGACGAGCAGTACTTC.

The chain joins TRBV9 to TRBJ2-2, with 10 bases lining up with TRBD1. The CDR3 spans 14 residues. The ends lost 4 bases at V and 4 bases at J; junction bases unmatched: 1. CDR1 is SGDLS, CDR2 YYNGEE, per germline. The CDR3 DNA is TGTGCCAGCAGCTGGACAGGGGGCACCGGGGAGCTGTTTTTT. Its translation: CASSWTGGTGELFF.

The rearrangement joins TRBV25-1 to TRBJ1-6; D is possibly TRBD1 (6 bases). This CDR3 has 15 residues. Germline CDR1 and CDR2: MGHDK and SYGVNS. V lost 6 bases to trimming and J lost 6 bases, with 15 bases between them. CDR3: CASSSQTGSNSPLHF. The CDR3 nucleotides are TGTGCCAGCAGCTCCCAAACAGGGTCTAATTCACCCCTCCACTTT.